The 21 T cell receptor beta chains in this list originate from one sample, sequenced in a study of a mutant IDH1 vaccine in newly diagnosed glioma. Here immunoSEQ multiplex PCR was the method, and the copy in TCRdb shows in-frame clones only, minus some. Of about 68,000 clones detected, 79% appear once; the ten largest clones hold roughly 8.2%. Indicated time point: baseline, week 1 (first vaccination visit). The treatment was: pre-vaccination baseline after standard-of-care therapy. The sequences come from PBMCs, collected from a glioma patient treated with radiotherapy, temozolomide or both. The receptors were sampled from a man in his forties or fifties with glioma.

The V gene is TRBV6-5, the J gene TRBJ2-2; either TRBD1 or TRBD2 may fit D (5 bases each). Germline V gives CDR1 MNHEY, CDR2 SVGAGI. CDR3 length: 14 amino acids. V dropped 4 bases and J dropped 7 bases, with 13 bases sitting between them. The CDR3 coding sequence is TGTGCCAGCAGTTTCCGGGACGCAAGCGGGGAGCTGTTTTTT. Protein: CASSFRDASGELFF.

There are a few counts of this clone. Here the CDR3 reads CASSQGLAGGTDTQYF. CDR3 nucleotides: TGCGCCAGCAGCCAGGGACTAGCGGGGGGCACAGATACGCAGTATTTT. The chain is built from TRBV4-3 and TRBJ2-3; 14 bases are shared with TRBD2. Trimming removed 3 bases from V and 1 base from J; junction bases left unmatched: 0. The germline CDR1 and CDR2 sequences are LGHNA and YSLEER. This CDR3 comprises 16 residues.

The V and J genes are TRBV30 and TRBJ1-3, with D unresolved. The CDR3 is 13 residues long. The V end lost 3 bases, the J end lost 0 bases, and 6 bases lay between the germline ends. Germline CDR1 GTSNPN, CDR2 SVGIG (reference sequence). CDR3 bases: TGTGCCTGGAGCCCGGGCTCTGGAAACACCATATATTTT. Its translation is CAWSPGSGNTIYF.

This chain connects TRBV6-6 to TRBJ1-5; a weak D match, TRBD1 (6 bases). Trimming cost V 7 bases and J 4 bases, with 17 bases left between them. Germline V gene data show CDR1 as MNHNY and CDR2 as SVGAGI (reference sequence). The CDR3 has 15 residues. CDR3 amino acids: CASTNTGNSNQPQHF. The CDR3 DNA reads TGTGCCAGCACAAACACAGGGAACTCGAATCAGCCCCAGCATTTT.

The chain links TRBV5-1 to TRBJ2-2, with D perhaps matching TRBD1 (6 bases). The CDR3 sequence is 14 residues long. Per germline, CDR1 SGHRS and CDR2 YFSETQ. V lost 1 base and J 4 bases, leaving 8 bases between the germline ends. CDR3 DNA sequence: TGCGCCAGCAGCTTGTCAGGGGCCACCGGGGAGCTGTTTTTT. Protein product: CASSLSGATGELFF.

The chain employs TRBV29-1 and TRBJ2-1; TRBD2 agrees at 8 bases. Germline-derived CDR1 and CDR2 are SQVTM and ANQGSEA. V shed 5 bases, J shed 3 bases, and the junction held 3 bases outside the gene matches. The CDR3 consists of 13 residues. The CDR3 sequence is CSVSGGYYNEQFF. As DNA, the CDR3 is TGCAGCGTTAGCGGGGGCTACTACAATGAGCAGTTCTTC.

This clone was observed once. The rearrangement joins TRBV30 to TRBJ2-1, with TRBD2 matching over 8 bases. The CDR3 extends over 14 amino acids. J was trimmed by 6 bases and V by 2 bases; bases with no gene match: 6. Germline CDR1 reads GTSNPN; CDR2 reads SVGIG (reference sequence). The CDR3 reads CAWSPGLATNEQFF. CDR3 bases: TGTGCCTGGAGTCCCGGACTAGCAACCAATGAGCAGTTCTTC. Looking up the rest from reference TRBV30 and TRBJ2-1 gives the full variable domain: SQTIHQWPATLVQPVGSPLSLECTVEGTSNPNLYWYRQAAGRGLQLLFYSVGIGQISSEVPQNLSASRPQDRQFILSSKKLLLSDSGFYLCAWSPGLATNEQFFGPGTRLTVL.

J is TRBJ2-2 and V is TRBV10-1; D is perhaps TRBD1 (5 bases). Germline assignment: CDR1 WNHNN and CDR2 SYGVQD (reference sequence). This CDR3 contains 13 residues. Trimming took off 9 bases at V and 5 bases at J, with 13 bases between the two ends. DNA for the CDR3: TGCGCCAGTAGTCAGGGTTGGACCGGGGAGCTGTTTTTT. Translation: CASSQGWTGELFF.

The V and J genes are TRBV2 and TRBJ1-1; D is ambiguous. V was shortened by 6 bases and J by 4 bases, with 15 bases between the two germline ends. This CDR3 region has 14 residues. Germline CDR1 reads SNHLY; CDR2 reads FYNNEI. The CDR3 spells CASRGRWEGTEAFF. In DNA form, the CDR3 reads TGTGCCAGCAGGGGGAGGTGGGAGGGCACTGAAGCTTTCTTT.

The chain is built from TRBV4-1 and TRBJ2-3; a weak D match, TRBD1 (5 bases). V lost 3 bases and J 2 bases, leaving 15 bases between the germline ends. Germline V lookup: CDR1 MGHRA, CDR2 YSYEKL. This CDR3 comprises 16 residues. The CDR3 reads CASSHARDSPTDTQYF. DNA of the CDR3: TGCGCCAGCAGCCACGCCCGAGACAGCCCCACAGATACGCAGTATTTT.

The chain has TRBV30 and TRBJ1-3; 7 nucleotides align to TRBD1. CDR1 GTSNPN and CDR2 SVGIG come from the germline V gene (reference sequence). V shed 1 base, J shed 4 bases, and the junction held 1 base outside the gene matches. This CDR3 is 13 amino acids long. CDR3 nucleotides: TGTGCCTGGAGTGGGACAGGAGGAAACACCATATATTTT. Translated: CAWSGTGGNTIYF.

The CDR3 here is CASSQENSGQGDYEQYF. CDR3 DNA sequence: TGCGCCAGCAGCCAAGAAAATAGCGGACAGGGGGATTACGAGCAGTACTTC. This chain connects TRBV4-3 to TRBJ2-7; 10 nucleotides line up with TRBD1. The CDR3 totals 17 residues. From germline, CDR1 is LGHNA and CDR2 YSLEER. The V and J ends lost 0 bases and 4 bases, in that order; junction bases with no gene match: 9.

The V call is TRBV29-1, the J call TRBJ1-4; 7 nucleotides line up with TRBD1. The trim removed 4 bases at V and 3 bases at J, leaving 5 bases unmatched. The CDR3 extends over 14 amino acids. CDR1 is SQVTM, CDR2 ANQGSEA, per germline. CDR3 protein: CSVGRGTANEKLFF. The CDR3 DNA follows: TGCAGCGTTGGGCGCGGGACAGCTAATGAAAAACTGTTTTTT.

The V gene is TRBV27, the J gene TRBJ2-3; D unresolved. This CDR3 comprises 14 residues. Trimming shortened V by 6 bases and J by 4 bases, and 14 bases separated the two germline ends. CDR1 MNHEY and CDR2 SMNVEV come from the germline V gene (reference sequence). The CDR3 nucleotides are TGTGCCAGCAGACCCCCGGGTTTCGCAGATACGCAGTATTTT. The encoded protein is CASRPPGFADTQYF.

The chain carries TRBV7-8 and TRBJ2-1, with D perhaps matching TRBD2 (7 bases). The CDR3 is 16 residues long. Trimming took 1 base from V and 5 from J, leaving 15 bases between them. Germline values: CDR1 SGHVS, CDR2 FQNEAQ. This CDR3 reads CASSLVRRGGDNEQFF. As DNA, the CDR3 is TGTGCCAGCAGCTTAGTAAGGAGGGGGGGGGACAATGAGCAGTTCTTC. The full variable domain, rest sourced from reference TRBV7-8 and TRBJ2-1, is GAGVSQSPRYKVAKRGQDVALRCDPISGHVSLFWYQQALGQGPEFLTYFQNEAQLDKSGLPSDRFFAERPEGSVSTLKIQRTQQEDSAVYLCASSLVRRGGDNEQFFGPGTRLTVL.

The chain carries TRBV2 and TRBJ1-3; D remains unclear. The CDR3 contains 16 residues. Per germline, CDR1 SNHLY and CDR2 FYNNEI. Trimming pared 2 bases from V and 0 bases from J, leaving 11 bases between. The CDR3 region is CASSERAAPSGNTIYF. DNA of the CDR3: TGTGCCAGCAGTGAACGGGCGGCTCCCTCTGGAAACACCATATATTTT.

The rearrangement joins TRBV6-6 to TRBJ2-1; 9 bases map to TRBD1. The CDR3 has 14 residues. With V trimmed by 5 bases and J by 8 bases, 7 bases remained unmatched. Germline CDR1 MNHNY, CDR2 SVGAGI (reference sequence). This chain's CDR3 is CASSGTGKGYEQFF. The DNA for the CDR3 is TGTGCCAGCAGTGGGACAGGGAAGGGCTATGAGCAGTTCTTC.

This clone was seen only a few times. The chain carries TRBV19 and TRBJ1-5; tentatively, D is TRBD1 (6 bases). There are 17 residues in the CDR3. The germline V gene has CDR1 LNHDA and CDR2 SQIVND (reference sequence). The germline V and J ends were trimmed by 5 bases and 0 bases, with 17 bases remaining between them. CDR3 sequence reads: CASSSSLGRGSNQPQHF. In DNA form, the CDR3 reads TGTGCCAGTAGTTCTTCCTTAGGCAGGGGTAGCAATCAGCCCCAGCATTTT. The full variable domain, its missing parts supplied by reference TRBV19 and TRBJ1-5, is DGGITQSPKYLFRKEGQNVTLSCEQNLNHDAMYWYRQDPGQGLRLIYYSQIVNDFQKGDIAEGYSVSREKKESFPLTVTSAQKNPTAFYLCASSSSLGRGSNQPQHFGDGTRLSIL.

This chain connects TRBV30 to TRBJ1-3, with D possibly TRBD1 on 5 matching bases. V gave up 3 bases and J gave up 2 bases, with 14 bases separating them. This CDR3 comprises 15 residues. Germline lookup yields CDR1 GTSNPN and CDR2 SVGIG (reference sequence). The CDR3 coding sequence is TGTGCCTGGAGAAGGGGTAGCGTGGCTGGAAACACCATATATTTT. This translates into CAWRRGSVAGNTIYF.

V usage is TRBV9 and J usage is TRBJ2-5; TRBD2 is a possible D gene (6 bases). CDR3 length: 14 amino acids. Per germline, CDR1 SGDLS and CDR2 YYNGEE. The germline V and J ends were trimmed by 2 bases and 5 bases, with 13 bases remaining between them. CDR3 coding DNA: TGTGCCAGCAGCGTCGGGGGTTTGCGGGAGACCCAGTACTTC. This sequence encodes CASSVGGLRETQYF.

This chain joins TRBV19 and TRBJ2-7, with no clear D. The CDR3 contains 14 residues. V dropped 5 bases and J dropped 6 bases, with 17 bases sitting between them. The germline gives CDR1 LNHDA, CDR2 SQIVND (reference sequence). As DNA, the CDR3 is TGTGCCAGTAGTCAAAACACGGGTAGGACCGAGCAGTACTTC. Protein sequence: CASSQNTGRTEQYF.